This T cell receptor (beta chain) was obtained from a study of T-cell reconstitution after alpha-beta-depleted transplantation in children. Findings of the study overall: Newly made T cells mostly supplied T-cell counts and diversity one year after transplant. The origin of alpha-beta T cells about two months after transplant was reportedly several hundred expanded graft clones.

Unique molecular identifiers were incorporated when the TCRbeta library was constructed. TCRdb independently ran MiXCR on the PCR reads; one entry per CDR3 protein. The sample holds about 190,000 distinct CDR3 sequences, around 10% seen once. Between the trimmed V and J ends, which lost 1 base and 13 bases, there was a span of 17 bases. Per germline, CDR1 MDHEN and CDR2 SYDVKM. The CDR3 totals 14 residues. This clonotype was detected ten times or more. The antigen is unknown. Sequencing used PBMCs, obtained before TCRalphabeta/CD19-depleted stem cell transplant. This rearrangement joins TRBV28 to TRBJ1-5; TRBD1 is a possible D gene (6 bases). The source is a boy between 2 and 10 years old with acute myeloid leukemia, due to receive a stem cell transplant. CDR3 protein: CASSLYGGGSAQHF. DNA for the CDR3: TGTGCCAGCAGTTTATATGGGGGGGGCAGCGCTCAGCATTTT.